The source of this T cell receptor (beta chain) is a study of cytomegalovirus exposure and HLA in healthy donors. The CDR3 length is 14 residues. The germline V gene has CDR1 SGHTS and CDR2 YDEGEE. Trimming removed 4 bases at V and 0 bases at J, with 10 bases between. Whole-study findings and limits: Per published accounts, TCR beta sequences correctly predicted the HLA-A and HLA-B alleles of most subjects. The investigators catalogued under 200 TCR beta chains as cytomegalovirus-associated. Later work found that TCR association rates differed between HLA loci; DRB1 had the most and HLA-C the fewest. A later analysis appeared to link common viral pathogens to several of the most significant clusters.

About this clone itself: Its antigen is undetermined.

Use of 60 Vbeta and 13 Jbeta primers characterized the PCR. Data came from immunoSEQ multiplex PCR; TCRdb stores just in-frame clones and leaves some out. Of 150,000 to 200,000 clones in the sample, around 79% were seen once. The sequence was collected from a woman aged 45-59 years in good health and CMV-seronegative. Sequenced material: PBMCs. The chain has TRBV5-8 and TRBJ1-1; D is undetermined. CDR3 residues: CASSPRTMNTEAFF. The CDR3, as DNA: TGTGCCAGCAGCCCCAGGACTATGAACACTGAAGCTTTCTTT.